This TCR beta chain was captured in a study of T cells after yellow fever vaccination. Study as a whole: Fractions of low cell number were prepared using SMART-Seq v4 Ultra Low Input. Regarding the study as a whole: Shared CD4/CD8 clonotypes were a small share, likely from convergent recombination. The study re-detected most primary-vaccination clones after the booster (approximately 96% CD4, roughly 88% CD8).

The CDR3 is made up of 13 amino acids. Germline CDR1 is SQVTM and CDR2 is ANQGSEA. Trimming took 5 bases from V and 3 from J; bases not matched to a gene: 5. TCRdb called the 5' RACE reads again in MiXCR, with one record for every CDR3 protein. The table includes roughly 190,000 distinct CDR3 sequences, 9.5% to 12% detected once. In this sample, this clonotype turned up a few times. Antigen: not known. The sequence was collected from a man younger than 35 who received the YFV17D yellow fever vaccine. The V gene is TRBV29-1, the J gene TRBJ1-2; 8 positions match TRBD1. The material was CD8+ T cells sorted from PBMCs, obtained 15 days after the yellow fever booster vaccination. CDR3 region: CSVWSGGDYGYTF. As DNA, the CDR3 is TGCAGCGTTTGGTCAGGGGGCGACTATGGCTACACCTTC.